This is a list of T cell receptor beta chains from one sample in a study of T cell repertoires in cytomegalovirus infection. TCRdb recomputed calls from the reads with MiXCR, one row per CDR3 protein. The sample gives about 490,000 distinct CDR3 sequences, approximately 11% of which show up once; 10% is in the top ten. The material sequenced was PBMCs. The receptors here all came from a human donor in good health (CMV status not recorded). Some clones in this sample may be carry-over from other donors' samples. Both conserved end residues are part of each CDR3. D genes are given only for firm matches. Some rows have no size entry. The others give once, few or many, or a class for an expanded clone.

TRBJ1-5,NA,TRBV12-3/TRBV12-4,few,CASRSPNQPQHF,TGTGCCAGCAGATCCCCAAATCAGCCCCAGCATTTT
TRBJ2-1,TRBD2,TRBV12-3/TRBV12-4,many,CASGLPGTSGDEQFF,TGTGCCAGCGGGCTGCCCGGGACTAGTGGCGATGAGCAGTTCTTC
TRBJ2-5,NA,TRBV12-3/TRBV12-4,many,CASKLQGSLGTQYF,TGTGCCAGCAAATTACAGGGATCGTTAGGGACCCAGTACTTC
TRBJ1-2,NA,TRBV2,few,CASSGHYGYTF,TGTGCCAGCAGCGGACACTATGGCTACACCTTC
TRBJ1-5,NA,TRBV27,NA,CASSLFLDSNQPQHF,TGTGCCAGCAGTTTATTCCTAGATAGCAATCAGCCCCAGCATTTT
TRBJ2-3,TRBD1,TRBV7-2,many,CASSSYRGITDTQYF,TGTGCCAGCAGCTCATACAGGGGCATCACAGATACGCAGTATTTT
TRBJ2-1,TRBD2,TRBV7-2,many,CASSLTSGGGSYNEQFF,TGTGCCAGCAGCTTAACTAGCGGGGGGGGGTCCTACAATGAGCAGTTCTTC
TRBJ2-7,TRBD1,TRBV7-2,many,CASNPTGTGAYEQYF,TGTGCCAGCAATCCCACCGGGACAGGCGCCTACGAGCAGTACTTC
TRBJ1-3,NA,TRBV5-1,NA,CASSLESSGISGNTIYF,TGCGCCAGCAGCTTGGAATCATCCGGAATCTCTGGAAACACCATATATTTT
TRBJ2-1,NA,TRBV6-1,few,CASREGIAEPHNEQFF,TGTGCCAGCAGGGAAGGGATTGCCGAACCCCACAATGAGCAGTTCTTC
TRBJ2-5,TRBD1,TRBV28,few,CASSSGDSTQETQYF,TGTGCCAGCAGTTCCGGGGACAGCACCCAAGAGACCCAGTACTTC
TRBJ1-1,NA,TRBV27,few,CASSLSVHTEAFF,TGTGCCAGCAGTTTATCAGTCCACACTGAAGCTTTCTTT
TRBJ2-5,TRBD2,TRBV29-1,NA,CSVAGTSGEETQYF,TGCAGCGTCGCCGGGACTAGCGGAGAAGAGACCCAGTACTTC
TRBJ2-7,NA,TRBV7-2,many,CASSLNRVLGEQYF,TGTGCCAGCAGCTTGAACAGGGTGTTGGGGGAGCAGTACTTC
TRBJ2-7,TRBD2,TRBV9,NA,CASSVSSGGTYEQYF,TGTGCCAGCAGCGTTTCTAGCGGGGGGACCTACGAGCAGTACTTC
TRBJ2-1,TRBD1,TRBV9,NA,CASSPRTGGSNEQFF,TGTGCCAGCAGCCCCCGGACAGGGGGATCTAATGAGCAGTTCTTC
TRBJ1-5,TRBD1,TRBV28,many,CASRTQLEQGGSQPQHF,TGTGCCAGCAGGACCCAGTTGGAACAGGGGGGAAGTCAGCCCCAGCATTTT
TRBJ2-1,TRBD2,TRBV5-6,few,CASSLAQLAAPVEQFF,TGTGCCAGCAGCTTGGCTCAACTAGCGGCCCCTGTGGAGCAGTTCTTC
TRBJ2-5,NA,TRBV9,few,CASSAGGLQETQYF,TGTGCCAGCAGCGCCGGTGGTCTCCAAGAGACCCAGTACTTC
TRBJ1-2,NA,TRBV2,many,CASSGQYGGYGYTF,TGTGCCAGCAGTGGACAGTATGGTGGCTATGGCTACACCTTC
TRBJ2-1,NA,TRBV28,NA,CASSLSLEAYNEQFF,TGTGCCAGCAGTCTTAGCCTAGAGGCCTACAATGAGCAGTTCTTC
TRBJ1-1,NA,TRBV7-8,many,CASSLSSGAEAFF,TGTGCCAGCAGCTTATCCTCAGGGGCTGAAGCTTTCTTT
TRBJ2-1,NA,TRBV6-6,NA,CASSYSGSNEQFF,TGTGCCAGCAGTTATTCCGGGAGTAATGAGCAGTTCTTC
TRBJ2-7,NA,TRBV6-1,many,CASSSWDSYEQYF,TGTGCCAGCAGTTCCTGGGACTCCTACGAGCAGTACTTC
TRBJ2-3,TRBD2,TRBV6-2/TRBV6-3,many,CASSSLAGISTDTQYF,TGTGCCAGCAGCTCACTAGCGGGCATTAGCACAGATACGCAGTATTTT
TRBJ1-1,NA,TRBV14,many,CASSETVPNTEAFF,TGTGCCAGCAGCGAGACGGTGCCGAACACTGAAGCTTTCTTT
TRBJ2-1,NA,TRBV7-8,many,CASSLSSASYNEQFF,TGTGCCAGCAGCTTATCCAGCGCCTCCTACAATGAGCAGTTCTTC
TRBJ1-1,NA,TRBV30,NA,CAWSSSGNMNTEAFF,TGTGCCTGGAGTTCGTCAGGGAACATGAACACTGAAGCTTTCTTT
TRBJ1-5,TRBD1,TRBV5-5,many,CASSLGGTDSNQPQHF,TGTGCCAGCAGCTTGGGGGGGACAGATAGCAATCAGCCCCAGCATTTT
TRBJ2-2,NA,TRBV18,many,CASSPPSQSNTGELFF,TGTGCCAGCTCACCACCCTCACAATCGAACACCGGGGAGCTGTTTTTT
TRBJ2-5,NA,TRBV28,NA,CASSSLLVQETQYF,TGTGCCAGCAGTTCCCTACTAGTCCAAGAGACCCAGTACTTC
TRBJ2-1,NA,TRBV6-1,many,CASSVWGDEQFF,TGTGCCAGCAGTGTTTGGGGGGATGAGCAGTTCTTC
TRBJ2-6,TRBD1,TRBV29-1,NA,CSVLDRGRTGANVLTF,TGCAGCGTTTTGGACAGGGGGCGTACTGGGGCCAACGTCCTGACTTTC
TRBJ2-1,TRBD2,TRBV5-1,few,CASSLAGGSWEGEQFF,TGCGCCAGCAGCTTGGCCGGAGGTAGCTGGGAGGGTGAGCAGTTCTTC
TRBJ2-1,NA,TRBV6-5,NA,CASSTGSVYNEQFF,TGTGCCAGCAGCACAGGGTCGGTCTACAATGAGCAGTTCTTC
TRBJ1-5,NA,TRBV19,few,CASSMSQGRGQPQHF,TGTGCCAGTAGTATGAGCCAGGGGAGAGGTCAGCCCCAGCATTTT
TRBJ2-5,TRBD1,TRBV5-1,many,CASRPGTEETQYF,TGCGCCAGCAGACCAGGGACAGAAGAGACCCAGTACTTC
TRBJ2-1,NA,TRBV3-1,NA,CASSGHASGNEQFF,TGTGCCAGCAGCGGCCATGCAAGCGGAAATGAGCAGTTCTTC
TRBJ1-2,NA,TRBV2,many,CASNEGGRAGGYTF,TGTGCCAGCAATGAAGGGGGGCGGGCTGGAGGCTACACCTTC
TRBJ1-2,TRBD1,TRBV4-1,many,CASSSTGGGDGYTF,TGCGCCAGCAGTTCCACAGGGGGTGGCGATGGCTACACCTTC
TRBJ1-5,TRBD1,TRBV7-2,many,CASSLPGTGNQPQHF,TGTGCCAGCAGCTTACCCGGGACAGGGAATCAGCCCCAGCATTTT